The 26 T cell receptor beta chains given below trace back to one sample, sequenced in a study of radiotherapy plus CTLA-4 blockade in lung cancer. Clones were read by immunoSEQ multiplex PCR, and TCRdb kept only the in-frame ones, dropping some. The table records some 67,000 clones, 76% of them present only once. Material: peripheral blood, obtained from a patient treated with radiotherapy plus ipilimumab. All receptors come from a human donor with non-small cell lung cancer whose response to radiotherapy plus ipilimumab could not be evaluated. Some clones in this sample may be carry-over from other donors' samples.

This clone was observed a few times. The chain links TRBV19 to TRBJ2-1, with a weak D call TRBD2 (6 bases). Per the germline V gene, CDR1 is LNHDA and CDR2 is SQIVND (reference sequence). V shed 10 bases and J shed 5 bases, with 21 bases lying between them. This CDR3 region has 15 residues. The CDR3 bases are TGTGCCACTGGCGAGGGCGGGGCACCCGACAATGAGCAGTTCTTC. This gives the protein CATGEGGAPDNEQFF.

J is TRBJ1-1 and V is TRBV7-9, with 10 nucleotides matching TRBD1. Germline V CDR1 and CDR2: SEHNR, FQNEAQ (reference sequence). This CDR3 is built from 17 residues. V shed 1 base and J 5 bases; nucleotides not matched to a gene: 10. The CDR3 sequence: CASSLVGDRGRRTEAFF. Here the CDR3 DNA reads TGTGCCAGCAGCTTAGTAGGCGACAGGGGGCGCCGAACTGAAGCTTTCTTT.

The chain uses TRBV18 and TRBJ2-1; D might be TRBD1 (5 bases). Trimming removed 2 bases at V and 9 bases at J, with 14 bases between. CDR1 and CDR2 (germline): KGHSH, LQKENI. CDR3 length: 14 amino acids. The CDR3 DNA is TGTGCCAGCTCACCAGCCCAGGGCGGAATTGAGCAGTTCTTC. It codes for CASSPAQGGIEQFF.

This rearrangement joins TRBV2 to TRBJ2-3; D is unresolved. The CDR3 is 11 amino acids. Trimming pared 7 bases from V and 6 bases from J, leaving 8 bases between. Germline V CDR1 and CDR2: SNHLY, FYNNEI. CDR3 sequence (DNA): TGTGCCAGCACTTTGGAGGATACGCAGTATTTT. Its protein product is CASTLEDTQYF.

This chain connects TRBV6-1 to TRBJ2-3; D unclear. Trimming stripped 3 bases from V and 7 bases from J, with 5 bases between. The CDR3 loop spans 11 amino acids. Germline loops: CDR1 MNHNS, CDR2 SASEGT. This CDR3 reads CASSEGNTQYF. CDR3 sequence (DNA): TGTGCCAGCAGTGAGGGCAATACGCAGTATTTT.

The chain couples TRBV5-1 to TRBJ1-2; D is unresolved. CDR3 length: 11 residues. The germline V gene encodes CDR1 SGHRS and CDR2 YFSETQ. The V gene lost 5 bases and the J gene lost 5 bases, with 7 bases spanning the gap. The CDR3 region has the DNA TGCGCCAGCAGTCCCGAGTATGGCTACACCTTC. It yields the protein CASSPEYGYTF.

The rearrangement uses TRBV18 and TRBJ1-4; D call uncertain. Germline V gene sequence: CDR1 KGHSH, CDR2 LQKENI. The ends were cut back, 8 bases at V and 5 bases at J, with 12 bases in the middle. CDR3 length: 13 amino acids. The chain's CDR3 is CASGGAGNEKLFF. CDR3 nucleotide sequence: TGTGCCAGCGGAGGTGCGGGGAATGAAAAACTGTTTTTT.

The CDR3 is CASSLVSSTDTQYF. CDR3 coding DNA: TGTGCCAGCAGCTTGGTCAGTAGCACAGATACGCAGTATTTT. The chain carries TRBV5-4 and TRBJ2-3; D gene uncertain. Germline CDR1 and CDR2: SGHNT and YYREEE (reference sequence). Trimming took 0 bases from V and 0 from J, leaving 5 bases between them. There are 14 residues in the CDR3.

The rearrangement joins TRBV5-4 to TRBJ2-1, with D possibly matching TRBD1 (6 bases). V lost 4 bases, J lost 5 bases, and 10 bases lay in between. This CDR3 spans 13 amino acids. Germline assignment: CDR1 SGHNT and CDR2 YYREEE (reference sequence). The chain's CDR3 is CASSEGHNNEQFF. The CDR3 DNA follows: TGTGCCAGCAGCGAGGGACACAACAATGAGCAGTTCTTC.

CDR3 nucleotide sequence: TGTGCCATCAGATCAGACAATGAGCAGTTCTTC. Protein: CAIRSDNEQFF. The chain uses TRBV10-3 and TRBJ2-1; the D is unclear. Trimming removed 6 bases from V and 5 bases from J, with 5 bases in between. The germline V gene encodes CDR1 ENHRY and CDR2 SYGVKD. This CDR3 contains 11 residues.

This clone was recorded a few times. The rearrangement uses TRBV7-8 and TRBJ1-1; no clear D. Trimming shortened V by 0 bases and J by 2 bases, and 7 bases separated the two germline ends. The CDR3 loop spans 14 amino acids. The germline gives CDR1 SGHVS, CDR2 FQNEAQ. The CDR3 sequence: CASSLAQFNTEAFF. CDR3 sequence (DNA): TGTGCCAGCAGCTTAGCACAGTTTAACACTGAAGCTTTCTTT. Filled out from reference TRBV7-8 and TRBJ1-1, the complete variable domain reads GAGVSQSPRYKVAKRGQDVALRCDPISGHVSLFWYQQALGQGPEFLTYFQNEAQLDKSGLPSDRFFAERPEGSVSTLKIQRTQQEDSAVYLCASSLAQFNTEAFFGQGTRLTVV.

The V call is TRBV5-1, the J call TRBJ2-1; maybe TRBD1 (6 bases). Trimming removed 5 bases from V and 3 bases from J, with 15 bases in between. The CDR3 has 15 residues. In germline, CDR1 is SGHRS, CDR2 YFSETQ. CDR3 amino acids: CASRPGQSLYNEQFF. The CDR3 DNA reads TGCGCCAGCAGACCAGGACAGTCCCTCTACAATGAGCAGTTCTTC.

The chain employs TRBV2 and TRBJ1-5; D not certain. Trimming cost V 6 bases and J 1 base, with 13 bases left between them. Germline V gene data show CDR1 as SNHLY and CDR2 as FYNNEI. CDR3 length equals 15 residues. CDR3 protein: CASSLETRSNQPQHF. The CDR3 DNA reads as TGTGCCAGCAGCCTCGAGACAAGAAGCAATCAGCCCCAGCATTTT.

The rearrangement uses TRBV29-1 and TRBJ2-5, with a weak D call TRBD2 (7 bases). V gave up 3 bases and J gave up 4 bases, with 21 bases separating them. The germline V gene has CDR1 SQVTM and CDR2 ANQGSEA. This CDR3 has 16 amino acids. The CDR3 nucleotides read TGCAGCGTTGATTCCCTCCTGGGGGGGGGCCGAGAGACCCAGTACTTC. As protein: CSVDSLLGGGRETQYF. The full variable domain, in which reference TRBV29-1 and TRBJ2-5 provide the parts outside the CDR3, is SAVISQKPSRDICQRGTSLTIQCQVDSQVTMMFWYRQQPGQSLTLIATANQGSEATYESGFVIDKFPISRPNLTFSTLTVSNMSPEDSSIYLCSVDSLLGGGRETQYFGPGTRLLVL.

J is TRBJ1-6 and V is TRBV7-9; TRBD1 matches 7 bases. Germline CDR1 is SEHNR and CDR2 is FQNEAQ (reference sequence). The length of the CDR3 is 15 residues. With V trimmed by 5 bases and J by 7 bases, 8 bases remained unmatched. The CDR3 region has the DNA TGTGCCAGCAGCAGCCGGGACAGCCAAAATTCACCCCTCCACTTT. Its translation is CASSSRDSQNSPLHF.

This clone appeared a few times. This chain uses TRBV28 with TRBJ1-4, with 7 bases fitting TRBD1. The CDR3 has 16 residues. Germline trimming cut 3 bases from V and 4 bases from J; bases unmatched to any gene: 8. In germline, CDR1 is MDHEN, CDR2 SYDVKM. The CDR3 region is CASSLARGSGNEKLFF. CDR3 coding DNA: TGTGCCAGCAGTTTGGCCAGGGGGAGCGGTAATGAAAAACTGTTTTTT.

The chain combines TRBV7-9 with TRBJ1-5, with TRBD1 matching 8 bases. Germline V CDR1 and CDR2: SEHNR, FQNEAQ (reference sequence). The CDR3 contains 12 residues. The junction had 5 bases not matched to a gene; V was cut back by 5 bases and J by 11 bases. CDR3 sequence (DNA): TGTGCCAGCAGCGATGGACAGGGCACCCAGCATTTT. It yields the protein CASSDGQGTQHF.

This clone was picked up one time. V is TRBV20-1 and J is TRBJ2-7; TRBD2 is a possible D gene (5 bases). The V gene's germline CDR1 is DFQATT and CDR2 SNEGSKA (reference sequence). Trimming shortened V by 4 bases and J by 7 bases, and 8 bases separated the two germline ends. The CDR3 has 10 residues. The CDR3 is CSATRGEQYF. CDR3 in DNA: TGCAGTGCTACGCGAGGGGAGCAGTACTTC.

The chain combines TRBV2 with TRBJ1-4, with D hard to call. Trimming removed 8 bases from V and 3 bases from J, with 19 bases in between. CDR1 is SNHLY, CDR2 FYNNEI, per germline. This CDR3 comprises 16 residues. This CDR3 reads CASYFLKAAANEKLFF. CDR3 bases: TGTGCCAGCTACTTTCTCAAGGCAGCGGCTAATGAAAAACTGTTTTTT.

This clone was observed a few times. CDR3 amino acids: CASSADRVAETQYF. For the CDR3, the DNA is TGTGCCAGCAGCGCCGACAGGGTGGCGGAGACCCAGTACTTC. This chain links TRBV11-1 with TRBJ2-5, with TRBD1 matching 7 bases. Per the germline V gene, CDR1 is SGHAT and CDR2 is FQDESV (reference sequence). V was pared by 5 bases and J by 5 bases, with 8 bases of the junction left unmatched. This CDR3 has 14 residues.

The CDR3 nucleotides are TGTGCCAGTAGTACCCAGGGGGCGTCACATGGCTACACCTTC. It yields the protein CASSTQGASHGYTF. The rearrangement uses TRBV19 and TRBJ1-2; 8 bases fit TRBD1. CDR1 and CDR2 (germline): LNHDA, SQIVND (reference sequence). This CDR3 is 14 amino acids long. The trim removed 4 bases at V and 6 bases at J, leaving 7 bases unmatched.

The rearrangement uses TRBV5-3 and TRBJ1-3, with D hard to call. TRBV5-3 is treated as an ORF (open reading frame) with a function not yet certain. Trimming removed 5 bases at V and 0 bases at J, with 18 bases between. The CDR3 sequence is 17 residues long. The CDR3 region is CARRQQRESTSGNTIYF. In DNA, the CDR3 is TGTGCCAGAAGGCAGCAGCGGGAATCTACCTCTGGAAACACCATATATTTT.

The sample holds a few counts of this clone. V gene TRBV11-3 combines with J gene TRBJ2-4; 8 nucleotides agree with TRBD1. The V gene end was trimmed by 7 bases and the J gene end by 1 base; junction bases not matched to a gene: 6. CDR1 SGHNT and CDR2 YENEEA come from the germline V gene. The CDR3 length is 15 residues. CDR3 amino acids: CASIRTGPAKNIQYF. In DNA form, the CDR3 reads TGTGCCAGCATACGGACAGGGCCGGCCAAAAACATTCAGTACTTC. Complete variable domain (other parts from reference TRBV11-3 and TRBJ2-4): EAGVVQSPRYKIIEKKQPVAFWCNPISGHNTLYWYLQNLGQGPELLIRYENEEAVDDSQLPKDRFSAERLKGVDSTLKIQPAELGDSAVYLCASIRTGPAKNIQYFGAGTRLSVL.

This chain uses TRBV27 with TRBJ1-1; D perhaps matches TRBD1 (6 bases). Germline V lookup: CDR1 MNHEY, CDR2 SMNVEV (reference sequence). Between the trimmed V and J ends, which lost 3 bases and 0 bases, there was a span of 8 bases. This CDR3 comprises 14 residues. This CDR3 is CASSFGQLNTEAFF. CDR3 DNA: TGTGCCAGCAGTTTCGGACAGTTGAACACTGAAGCTTTCTTT.

This clone was seen only a few times. The chain employs TRBV19 and TRBJ1-5, with TRBD1 as a possible D gene (5 bases). The CDR3 length is 17 residues. In germline, CDR1 is LNHDA, CDR2 SQIVND (reference sequence). V was trimmed by 3 bases and J by 4 bases, leaving 19 bases between them. CDR3 region: CASSIPAAGGDNQPQHF. The CDR3 DNA sequence: TGTGCCAGTAGTATCCCCGCAGCAGGAGGGGATAATCAGCCCCAGCATTTT.

The rearrangement joins TRBV6-1 to TRBJ2-1; no clear D gene. The ends were cut back, 6 bases at V and 5 bases at J, with 11 bases in the middle. From germline, CDR1 is MNHNS and CDR2 SASEGT. This CDR3 contains 13 residues. The CDR3 here is CASRSGENNEQFF. Here the CDR3 DNA reads TGTGCCAGCAGGTCCGGAGAGAACAATGAGCAGTTCTTC.